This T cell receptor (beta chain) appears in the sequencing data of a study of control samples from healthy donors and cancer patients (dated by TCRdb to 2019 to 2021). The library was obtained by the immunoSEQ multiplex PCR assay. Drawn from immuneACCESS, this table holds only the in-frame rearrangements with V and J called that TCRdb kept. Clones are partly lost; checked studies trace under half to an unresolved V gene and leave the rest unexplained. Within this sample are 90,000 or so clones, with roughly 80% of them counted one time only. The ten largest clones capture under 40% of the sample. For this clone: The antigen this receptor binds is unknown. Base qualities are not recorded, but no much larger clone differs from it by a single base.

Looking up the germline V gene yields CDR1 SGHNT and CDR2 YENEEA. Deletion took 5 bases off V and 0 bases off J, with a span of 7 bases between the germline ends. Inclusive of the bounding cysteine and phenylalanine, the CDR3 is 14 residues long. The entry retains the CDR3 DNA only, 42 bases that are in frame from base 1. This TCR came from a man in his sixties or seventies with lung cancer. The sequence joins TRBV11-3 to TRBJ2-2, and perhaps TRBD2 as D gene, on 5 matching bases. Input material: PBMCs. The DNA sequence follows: TGTGCCAGCAGCCGGGGTCCGAACACCGGGGAGCTGTTTTTT. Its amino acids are CASSRGPNTGELFF.